These T cell receptor beta chains were read from a single sample in a study of blood T cell repertoires in COVID-19. This table comes from immunoSEQ multiplex PCR, and its TCRdb copy is limited to in-frame clones, with some not included. The sample has roughly 35,000 clones; around four fifths are singletons. The sequenced material came from peripheral blood. These receptors were obtained from a man aged 80 or over with acute or convalescent COVID-19. Each CDR3 is given with its conserved first and last residue. Fields, in order: V gene, CDR3 length, clone size, J gene, D gene, CDR3 DNA, CDR3 protein. The D gene is left open where the match is weak. Not every row has a clone size; where given, it reads once, few, many or a size class.

v_gene: TRBV19
len: 16
abundance: once
j_gene: TRBJ2-3
d_gene: TRBD2
CDR3nt: TGTGCCACCACCATGTCGGCTAGCGGGGTCACAGATACGCAGTATTTT
CDR3aa: CATTMSASGVTDTQYF

v_gene: TRBV5-1
len: 16
abundance: few
j_gene: TRBJ1-2
d_gene: .
CDR3nt: TGCGCCAGCAGCTTGGTGCCAGGGGAAGCTAACTATGGCTACACCTTC
CDR3aa: CASSLVPGEANYGYTF

v_gene: TRBV5-1
len: 13
abundance: .
j_gene: TRBJ2-1
d_gene: .
CDR3nt: TGCGCCAGCACCCCGGGATCCTACAATGAGCAGTTCTTC
CDR3aa: CASTPGSYNEQFF

v_gene: TRBV6-1
len: 16
abundance: .
j_gene: TRBJ2-2
d_gene: .
CDR3nt: TGTGCCAGCAGTGATTCGGGGGGCCTACCCACCGGGGAGCTGTTTTTT
CDR3aa: CASSDSGGLPTGELFF

v_gene: TRBV18
len: 14
abundance: medium-sized
j_gene: TRBJ1-6
d_gene: .
CDR3nt: TGTGCCAGCTCACCAAACAGGGTGGATTCACCCCTCCACTTT
CDR3aa: CASSPNRVDSPLHF

v_gene: TRBV11-3
len: 13
abundance: .
j_gene: TRBJ2-3
d_gene: .
CDR3nt: TGTGCCAGCAGCTCCCAGGGAATAGCTACGCAGTATTTT
CDR3aa: CASSSQGIATQYF

v_gene: TRBV5-1
len: 12
abundance: .
j_gene: TRBJ1-2
d_gene: .
CDR3nt: TGCGCCAGCAGCCCCGGGGTGGGCGGCTACACCTTC
CDR3aa: CASSPGVGGYTF

v_gene: TRBV19
len: 15
abundance: .
j_gene: TRBJ2-7
d_gene: .
CDR3nt: TGTGCCAGTAGTATAGGTCGGCGGAACTCCTACGAGCAGTACTTC
CDR3aa: CASSIGRRNSYEQYF

v_gene: TRBV3-1/TRBV3-2
len: 15
abundance: many
j_gene: TRBJ1-1
d_gene: TRBD1
CDR3nt: TGTGCCAGCAGCCCCCCAACGACAGGGGGAACTGAAGCTTTCTTT
CDR3aa: CASSPPTTGGTEAFF

v_gene: TRBV10-3
len: 17
abundance: .
j_gene: TRBJ2-3
d_gene: TRBD1
CDR3nt: TGTGCCATCAGTGAGTCACCCGGGACAGGGTTCACAGATACGCAGTATTTT
CDR3aa: CAISESPGTGFTDTQYF

v_gene: TRBV7-9
len: 15
abundance: .
j_gene: TRBJ2-5
d_gene: .
CDR3nt: TGTGCCAGCAGCATTGGAACAGGGTTAGGAGAGACCCAGTACTTC
CDR3aa: CASSIGTGLGETQYF

v_gene: TRBV5-1
len: 15
abundance: few
j_gene: TRBJ1-3
d_gene: .
CDR3nt: TGCGCCAGCAGCTTGGCCCAGGCATCTGGAAACACCATATATTTT
CDR3aa: CASSLAQASGNTIYF

v_gene: TRBV19
len: 13
abundance: .
j_gene: TRBJ2-5
d_gene: .
CDR3nt: TGTGCCAGTACTCCCGGCAGGGGAGAGACCCAGTACTTC
CDR3aa: CASTPGRGETQYF

v_gene: TRBV18
len: 13
abundance: .
j_gene: TRBJ1-2
d_gene: TRBD1
CDR3nt: TGTGCCAGCTCACCCGACAGGGATAACGGCTACACCTTC
CDR3aa: CASSPDRDNGYTF

v_gene: TRBV6-6
len: 14
abundance: .
j_gene: TRBJ1-5
d_gene: .
CDR3nt: TGTGCCAGCAGTTACACGACAGGAGGTCAGCCCCAGCATTTT
CDR3aa: CASSYTTGGQPQHF

v_gene: TRBV4-1
len: 15
abundance: .
j_gene: TRBJ1-2
d_gene: .
CDR3nt: TGCGCCAGCAGCCGGGCGCAGGGTGGAGACTATGGCTACACCTTC
CDR3aa: CASSRAQGGDYGYTF

v_gene: TRBV5-1
len: 17
abundance: .
j_gene: TRBJ2-1
d_gene: .
CDR3nt: TGCGCCAGCAGCTCAAGCCGTCCGGGGACAAAAGAAGGTGAGCAGTTCTTC
CDR3aa: CASSSSRPGTKEGEQFF

v_gene: TRBV10-1
len: 13
abundance: .
j_gene: TRBJ2-1
d_gene: .
CDR3nt: TGCGCCAAAGGGGGGGCTCCCTACAATGAGCAGTTCTTC
CDR3aa: CAKGGAPYNEQFF